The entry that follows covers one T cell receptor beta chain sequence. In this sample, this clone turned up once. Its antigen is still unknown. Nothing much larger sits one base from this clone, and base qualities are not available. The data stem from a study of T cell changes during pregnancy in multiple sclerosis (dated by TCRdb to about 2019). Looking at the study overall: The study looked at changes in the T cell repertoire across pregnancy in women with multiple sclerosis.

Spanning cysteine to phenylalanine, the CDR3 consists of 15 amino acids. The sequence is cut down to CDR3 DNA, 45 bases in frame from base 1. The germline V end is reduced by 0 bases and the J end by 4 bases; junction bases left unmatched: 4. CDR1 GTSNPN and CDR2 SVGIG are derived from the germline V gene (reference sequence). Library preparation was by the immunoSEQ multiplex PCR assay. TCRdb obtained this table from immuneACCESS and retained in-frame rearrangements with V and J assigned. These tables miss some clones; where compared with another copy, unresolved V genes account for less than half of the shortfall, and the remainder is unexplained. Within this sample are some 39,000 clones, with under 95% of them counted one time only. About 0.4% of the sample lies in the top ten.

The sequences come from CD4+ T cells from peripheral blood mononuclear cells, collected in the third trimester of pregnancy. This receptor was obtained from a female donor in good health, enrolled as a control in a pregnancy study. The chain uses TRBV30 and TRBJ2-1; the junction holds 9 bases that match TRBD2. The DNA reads TGTGCCTGGAGTGTACGGCGGGGGGGGTACAATGAGCAGTTCTTC. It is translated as CAWSVRRGGYNEQFF.